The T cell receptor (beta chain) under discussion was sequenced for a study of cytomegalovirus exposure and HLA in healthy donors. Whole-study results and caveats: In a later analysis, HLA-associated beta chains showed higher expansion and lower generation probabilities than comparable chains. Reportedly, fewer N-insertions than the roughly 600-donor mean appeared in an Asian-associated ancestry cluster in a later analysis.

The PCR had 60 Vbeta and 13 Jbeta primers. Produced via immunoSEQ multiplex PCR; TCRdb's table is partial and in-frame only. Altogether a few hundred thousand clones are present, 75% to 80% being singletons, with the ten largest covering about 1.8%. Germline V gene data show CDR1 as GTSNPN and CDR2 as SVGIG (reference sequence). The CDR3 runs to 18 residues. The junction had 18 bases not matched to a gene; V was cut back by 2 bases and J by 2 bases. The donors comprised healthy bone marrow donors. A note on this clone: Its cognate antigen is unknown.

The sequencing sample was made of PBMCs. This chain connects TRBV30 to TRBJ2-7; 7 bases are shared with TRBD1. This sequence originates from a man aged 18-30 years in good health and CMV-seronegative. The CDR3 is CAWSMGMVGQARPYEQYF. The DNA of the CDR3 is TGTGCCTGGAGTATGGGAATGGTCGGACAGGCCCGACCCTACGAGCAGTACTTC. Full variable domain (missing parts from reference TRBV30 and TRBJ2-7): SQTIHQWPATLVQPVGSPLSLECTVEGTSNPNLYWYRQAAGRGLQLLFYSVGIGQISSEVPQNLSASRPQDRQFILSSKKLLLSDSGFYLCAWSMGMVGQARPYEQYFGPGTRLTVT.